The next 2 T cell receptor beta chains were all read from a single sample in a study of blood T cell repertoires in COVID-19. Assay used: immunoSEQ multiplex PCR; TCRdb lists only in-frame clones, some missing. Of roughly 350,000 clones listed, roughly nine tenths are singletons. Sample: PBMCs or T cells enriched from blood (not recorded which). These receptors were collected from a woman in her thirties who had recovered from COVID-19.

This clone was detected only once. The sample contains more than one DNA sequence encoding this CDR3. This sequence joins TRBV4-1 and TRBJ1-1; 9 bases line up with TRBD1. The V segment lost 3 bases and the J segment 0 bases; nucleotides outside the gene matches: 2. Germline CDR1 MGHRA, CDR2 YSYEKL. The CDR3 covers 15 residues. The CDR3 protein is CASSQGQGLNTEAFF. CDR3 nucleotides: TGCGCCAGCAGCCAGGGACAGGGCTTGAACACTGAAGCTTTCTTT.

The chain joins TRBV7-2 to TRBJ2-5; no clear D. The germline V gene has CDR1 SGHTA and CDR2 FQGNSA. The V end was cut by 4 bases, the J end by 5 bases, with 17 bases between. The CDR3 has 15 residues. CDR3 sequence reads: CASSSSWAVRETQYF. As DNA, the CDR3 is TGTGCCAGCAGCTCGAGCTGGGCCGTCAGGGAGACCCAGTACTTC.